This T cell receptor beta chain was obtained from a study of T cell clonality in common variable immunodeficiency. Whole-study results and caveats: Compared with healthy controls, CVID subjects showed increased TCRbeta clonality, mostly in about a third. CVID subjects shared fewer TCRbeta clones than healthy controls did. Reportedly, TCR beta sequences from common variable immunodeficiency showed fewer deletions and N-nucleotide insertions.

This clone has a count of ten or more. Its specificity is unknown. Sequencing ends 3 residues short of the CDR3 end; the germline J gene provides the rest. Patients had low serum IgG, IgA and/or IgM and specific antibody deficiency. CDR1 SGHTA and CDR2 FQGNSA come from the germline V gene. The CDR3 spans 14 residues. The V segment lost 6 bases and the J segment 5 bases; nucleotides outside the gene matches: 4. Sequencing input was equivalent genomic DNA from CVID and controls. Data came from immunoSEQ multiplex PCR; TCRdb stores just in-frame clones and leaves some out. Listed for the sample are roughly 42,000 clones, none seen a single time.

The gene calls are TRBV7-2 and TRBJ2-7, with 13 bases that match TRBD2. The sample comprised peripheral blood mononuclear cells. This clonotype was obtained from a human donor with common variable immunodeficiency. CDR3 DNA, as far as it was read: TGTGCCAGCAGACTAGCGGGGGGGCAGAACGAG. Its protein product is CASRLAGGQNE. The complete CDR3 protein is CASRLAGGQNEQYF.